These 21 T cell receptor beta chains share one sample of origin, sequenced in a study of cytotoxic CD8 clonotypes in ibrutinib-treated CLL. Assay: immunoSEQ multiplex PCR; the TCRdb copy retains only in-frame clones and omits some. The sample includes tens of thousands of clones, around 60% of them seen just once. The sample was PBMCs, taken after 24 months of ibrutinib treatment. These TCRs come from a human donor with chronic lymphocytic leukemia.

V and J are TRBV4-1 and TRBJ2-7; TRBD1 might be the D (6 bases). The CDR3 totals 15 residues. Trimming stripped 0 bases from V and 3 bases from J, with 12 bases between. Germline V gene sequence: CDR1 MGHRA, CDR2 YSYEKL. Written as DNA, the CDR3 is TGCGCCAGCAGCCAAGATCAGGGGACAATCTACGAGCAGTACTTC. Its translation is CASSQDQGTIYEQYF.

This clone was recorded a few times. The chain couples TRBV30 to TRBJ1-1; D possibly corresponds to TRBD1 (6 bases). The CDR3 has 18 residues. V was clipped by 4 bases and J by 1 base, with 25 bases between them. The germline gives CDR1 GTSNPN, CDR2 SVGIG (reference sequence). This CDR3 is CAWTSGRGRRGGNTEAFF. In nucleotides, the CDR3 is TGTGCCTGGACCTCGGGCAGGGGCCGGCGCGGGGGGAACACTGAAGCTTTCTTT.

This clone was observed once. The J gene is TRBJ2-1, the V gene TRBV6-1; 9 bases fit TRBD2. The germline gives CDR1 MNHNS, CDR2 SASEGT. Trimming cost V 4 bases and J 7 bases; bases outside gene matches: 5. This CDR3 has 14 residues. CDR3 DNA: TGTGCCAGCAGTGTGCGGGAGGGTCCTAATGAGCAGTTCTTC. Encoded protein: CASSVREGPNEQFF.

J is TRBJ2-3 and V is TRBV19, with a possible D match to TRBD1 (6 bases). The CDR3 has 17 amino acids. Germline assignment: CDR1 LNHDA and CDR2 SQIVND (reference sequence). Trimming pared 8 bases from V and 2 bases from J, leaving 23 bases between. As DNA, the CDR3 is TGTGCCAGTTCCCGTACCACAGGGAGCAAGCTCACAGATACGCAGTATTTT. It is translated as CASSRTTGSKLTDTQYF.

In this sample, this clone turned up a few times. The chain is built from TRBV28 and TRBJ2-7; D is ambiguous. Trimming removed 5 bases at V and 6 bases at J, with 8 bases between. Germline values: CDR1 MDHEN, CDR2 SYDVKM. This CDR3 comprises 11 residues. CDR3 nucleotide sequence: TGTGCCAGCAGTACCCCGCGCGAGCAGTACTTC. Protein product: CASSTPREQYF.

The table lists this clone with a few counts. The chain couples TRBV6-4 to TRBJ1-2, with D maybe TRBD1 (5 bases). This CDR3 has 13 residues. Germline V gives CDR1 MRHNA, CDR2 SNTAGT. Between the trimmed V and J ends, which lost 2 bases and 7 bases, there was a span of 11 bases. CDR3 in DNA: TGTGCCAGCAGTGACATTGGGGCAGGTGGCTACACCTTC. It translates to CASSDIGAGGYTF.

The rearrangement links TRBV11-2 to TRBJ1-6; D gene uncertain. The CDR3 consists of 15 residues. From germline, CDR1 is SGHAT and CDR2 FQNNGV. Trimming left V 1 base short and J 4 bases short, with 8 bases between. CDR3 nucleotide sequence: TGTGCCAGCAGCTTAGTGGGGAGTTATAATTCACCCCTCCACTTT. It encodes CASSLVGSYNSPLHF.

The chain uses TRBV13 and TRBJ1-2; weak D call: TRBD1 (6 bases). CDR3 length: 12 amino acids. V lost 5 bases to trimming and J lost 6 bases, with 10 bases between them. Per the germline V gene, CDR1 is PRHDT and CDR2 is FYEKMQ (reference sequence). The DNA of the CDR3 is TGTGCCAGCAGCAGGGGGAGGAATGGCTACACCTTC. Its protein is CASSRGRNGYTF.

V is TRBV4-1 and J is TRBJ1-4; D is uncertain. This CDR3 is built from 15 residues. V was trimmed by 0 bases and J by 3 bases, leaving 8 bases between them. Germline V gene sequence: CDR1 MGHRA, CDR2 YSYEKL. The CDR3 is CASSQDGRPNEKLFF. Written as DNA, the CDR3 is TGCGCCAGCAGCCAAGACGGGCGGCCTAATGAAAAACTGTTTTTT.

The chain uses TRBV28 and TRBJ2-7; 11 bases line up with TRBD2. The CDR3 is 14 amino acids. Germline CDR1 and CDR2: MDHEN and SYDVKM. The junction had 2 bases not matched to a gene; V was cut back by 6 bases and J by 1 base. The CDR3 sequence: CASRGLAESYEQYF. For the CDR3, the DNA is TGTGCCAGCAGGGGACTAGCGGAGTCCTACGAGCAGTACTTC.

The rearrangement joins TRBV28 to TRBJ2-2; weak D call: TRBD2 (6 bases). The CDR3 totals 18 residues. The germline V gene encodes CDR1 MDHEN and CDR2 SYDVKM. The V gene lost 4 bases and the J gene lost 2 bases, with 20 bases spanning the gap. DNA of the CDR3: TGTGCCAGCAGTTCACCCCTAAGGCGCGGGGCTAACACCGGGGAGCTGTTTTTT. The encoded protein is CASSSPLRRGANTGELFF.

V usage is TRBV19 and J usage is TRBJ1-2, with 10 positions matching TRBD1. The CDR3 consists of 13 residues. J gave up 10 bases and V 6 bases, and 8 bases lay outside the gene matches. Germline CDR1 LNHDA, CDR2 SQIVND (reference sequence). The CDR3 sequence: CASRGTGDRDYTF. In DNA, the CDR3 is TGTGCCAGTAGGGGGACAGGGGACCGGGACTACACCTTC.

This clone came up a few times. This chain links TRBV18 with TRBJ2-7, with D perhaps assigned TRBD1 or TRBD2 (6 bases each). Trimming pared 6 bases from V and 4 bases from J, leaving 13 bases between. Germline V gene sequence: CDR1 KGHSH, CDR2 LQKENI. The CDR3 totals 13 residues. The CDR3 spells CASSKGGGYEQYV. The CDR3 DNA reads TGTGCCAGCTCCAAGGGGGGCGGATACGAGCAGTACGTC.

This clone came up a few times. This sequence joins TRBV6-1 and TRBJ1-1; D not resolved. This CDR3 is 12 amino acids long. Trimming took off 10 bases at V and 6 bases at J, with 15 bases between the two ends. The germline V gene has CDR1 MNHNS and CDR2 SASEGT. Written as DNA, the CDR3 is TGTGCCATTCACCGACCGACCGCTGAAGCTTTCTTT. Protein sequence: CAIHRPTAEAFF.

The chain employs TRBV11-2 and TRBJ2-3; 8 bases agree with TRBD2. The CDR3 spans 14 residues. Germline lookup yields CDR1 SGHAT and CDR2 FQNNGV. Unmatched junction bases numbered 2, after V lost 3 bases and J lost 3 bases. The CDR3 region has the DNA TGTGCCAGCAGCTTCGGGACTAGAACAGATACGCAGTATTTT. Translation gives CASSFGTRTDTQYF.

For this clone: It may be a read error: a sequence one base away is much more abundant. The rearrangement links TRBV6-6 to TRBJ1-1; D gene unclear. The CDR3 runs to 11 residues. Germline CDR1 MNHNY, CDR2 SVGAGI (reference sequence). V shed 5 bases and J shed 3 bases, with 4 bases lying between them. Written as DNA, the CDR3 is TGTGCCAGCAGTGGGTACACTGAAGCTTTCTTT. Translation: CASSGYTEAFF.

The genes are TRBV6-5 and TRBJ2-7; maybe TRBD2 (5 bases). V lost 3 bases and J 6 bases, leaving 12 bases between the germline ends. Germline V CDR1 and CDR2: MNHEY, SVGAGI. The CDR3 contains 13 residues. CDR3: CASSYFQSGEQYF. The CDR3 nucleotides are TGTGCCAGCAGTTATTTCCAGAGCGGCGAGCAGTACTTC.

This rearrangement joins TRBV30 to TRBJ2-3; TRBD1 aligns across 10 bases. CDR1 GTSNPN and CDR2 SVGIG come from the germline V gene (reference sequence). CDR3 size: 12 residues. With 8 bases clipped from V and 3 bases from J, the junction kept 2 bases outside the gene matches. The DNA for the CDR3 is TGTGCCGGACAGGGGGATACAGATACGCAGTATTTT. It codes for CAGQGDTDTQYF.

This clone occurred a few times. This rearrangement joins TRBV5-1 to TRBJ1-6, with a tentative D call TRBD1 (5 bases). The CDR3 runs to 16 residues. CDR1 is SGHRS, CDR2 YFSETQ, per germline. Trimming removed 6 bases from V and 0 bases from J, with 13 bases in between. The CDR3 nucleotides read TGCGCCAGCAAGGAGCCGGGGGGCTCCTATAATTCACCCCTCCACTTT. This translates into CASKEPGGSYNSPLHF. Full variable domain (rest looked up from reference TRBV5-1 and TRBJ1-6): KAGVTQTPRYLIKTRGQQVTLSCSPISGHRSVSWYQQTPGQGLQFLFEYFSETQRNKGNFPGRFSGRQFSNSRSEMNVSTLELGDSALYLCASKEPGGSYNSPLHFGNGTRLTVT.

J is TRBJ2-2 and V is TRBV10-3; D unclear. Germline lookup yields CDR1 ENHRY and CDR2 SYGVKD. Trimming pared 10 bases from V and 2 bases from J, leaving 11 bases between. The CDR3 runs 13 residues. The CDR3 region has the DNA TGTGCCAACTGTGAGACTAACACCGGGGAGCTGTTTTTT. The encoded protein is CANCETNTGELFF.

V is TRBV19 and J is TRBJ2-2; either TRBD1 or TRBD2 may fit D (5 bases each). Trimming cost V 3 bases and J 7 bases, with 27 bases left between them. The germline gives CDR1 LNHDA, CDR2 SQIVND (reference sequence). The CDR3 length is 19 residues. CDR3 sequence reads: CASSMVGVRPTGGDGELFF. CDR3 bases: TGTGCCAGTAGTATGGTTGGTGTTCGTCCAACTGGGGGTGACGGGGAGCTGTTTTTT.